This paragraph reports one T cell receptor beta chain. The antigen remains undetermined. This sample stems from a study of vaccination and CD4 T cells after COVID-19. Study overall: The authors exposed cells to overlapping spike peptides derived from SARS-CoV-2, HCoV-NL63, HCoV-OC43 and HCoV-229E.

Noted treatment: approximately 10-day PBMC culture with coronavirus spike peptide pools or control peptides (ViraFEST assay). Cultured CD4+ T-cell DNA underwent Oncomine TCR Beta short-read sequencing. TCRdb analysed the PCR reads with MiXCR anew, one entry per CDR3 protein. The sample includes over 15,000 distinct CDR3 sequences, about half of them seen just once. Germline V gene lookup returns CDR1 SGHTA and CDR2 FQGNSA. This CDR3 spans 16 amino acids. The V gene lost 5 bases and the J gene lost 5 bases, with 21 bases spanning the gap. The sequence was obtained from a human donor who had recovered from COVID-19. V usage is TRBV7-2 and J usage is TRBJ1-1, with a weak D call TRBD1 (5 bases). Sequencing used CD4+ T cells from blood, cultured in vitro, obtained after SARS-CoV-2 vaccination. The CDR3: CASSDASRGARTEAFF. CDR3 sequence (DNA): TGTGCCAGCAGCGACGCCTCAAGAGGGGCGCGAACTGAAGCTTTCTTT.